The next 27 T cell receptor beta chains were all read from a single sample in a study of human T cells and chemical hapten exposure. This sample's time point: patch test 2, 6 weeks after DPC sensitization. Treatment defined: therapeutic diphenylcyclopropenone sensitization with weekly scalp DPC. One entry per CDR3 protein results from TCRdb running MiXCR on the RACE reads. The table lists 360,000 or so distinct CDR3 sequences, about 6.9% of them singletons. This sample comprised whole blood, obtained in connection with sensitization to the hapten diphenylcyclopropenone (DPC). These receptor sequences come from a woman between 18 and 29 years old with alopecia areata. Some clones in this sample may be carry-over from other donors' samples.

In this sample, this clonotype turned up many times. This sequence joins TRBV7-2 and TRBJ1-6, with 7 bases identical to TRBD1. The germline V gene has CDR1 SGHTA and CDR2 FQGNSA. This CDR3 is built from 20 residues. With V trimmed by 5 bases and J by 7 bases, 23 bases remained unmatched. CDR3 DNA: TGTGCCAGCAGCCCCCCCGGTGGACAGGTCTATGCTGGTAAAAATTCACCCCTCCACTTT. Its translation: CASSPPGGQVYAGKNSPLHF.

The chain uses TRBV14 and TRBJ1-2, with a tentative D call TRBD1 (5 bases). CDR3 size: 15 residues. Trimming removed 2 bases from V and 4 bases from J, with 14 bases in between. The germline gives CDR1 SGHDN, CDR2 FVKESK. The CDR3 here is CASSQTGQGFYGYTF. The CDR3 DNA reads TGTGCCAGCAGCCAAACAGGCCAAGGCTTCTATGGCTACACCTTC.

V and J are TRBV6-2 or TRBV6-3 and TRBJ1-2; unclear D gene. Germline V gene sequence: CDR1 MNHEY, CDR2 SVGEGT. The CDR3 loop spans 14 amino acids. Trimming cost V 5 bases and J 4 bases, with 14 bases left between them. The CDR3 is CASSRLPEGYGYTF. CDR3 nucleotide sequence: TGTGCCAGCAGTCGGCTCCCGGAAGGCTATGGCTACACCTTC.

This clonotype was seen ten or more times. The chain links TRBV7-9 to TRBJ1-5; no clear D gene. From germline, CDR1 is SEHNR and CDR2 FQNEAQ (reference sequence). The CDR3 consists of 13 residues. V lost 2 bases and J 3 bases, leaving 5 bases between the germline ends. Here the CDR3 DNA reads TGTGCCAGCAGCTTATGGGTCAATCAGCCCCAGCATTTT. Protein sequence: CASSLWVNQPQHF.

This clonotype occurred many times. The chain employs TRBV12-3 or TRBV12-4 and TRBJ1-2, with TRBD1 matching over 7 bases. CDR3 length: 16 residues. V lost 3 bases, J lost 2 bases, and 9 bases stayed unmatched. The CDR3 DNA reads as TGTGCCAGCAGTTTCGGCAGGGGGTCCCAGAACTATGGCTACACCTTC. Amino acid sequence: CASSFGRGSQNYGYTF.

The table lists this clonotype with many counts. The CDR3 is CSVDHQGNTEAFF. CDR3 in DNA: TGCAGCGTTGATCATCAGGGGAACACTGAAGCTTTCTTT. The V gene is TRBV29-1, the J gene TRBJ1-1, with D tentatively TRBD1 (5 bases). The CDR3 sequence is 13 residues long. The germline CDR1 and CDR2 sequences are SQVTM and ANQGSEA. Trimming cost V 3 bases and J 1 base, with 9 bases left between them.

This clonotype was seen a few times. The chain recombines TRBV28 with TRBJ2-7; the match to TRBD2 covers 15 bases. Germline V gene data show CDR1 as MDHEN and CDR2 as SYDVKM. This CDR3 has 17 residues. V lost 5 bases and J lost 8; bases outside the gene matches: 13. The CDR3 DNA sequence: TGTGCCAGCAGTAAGGAAGGTTCCGGACTAGCGGGGGGGAAGCAGTACTTC. The encoded protein is CASSKEGSGLAGGKQYF.

There are a few counts of this clonotype. The chain uses TRBV12-5 and TRBJ1-1; D gene uncertain. Trimming took 1 base from V and 5 from J, leaving 5 bases between them. The CDR3 is 12 residues long. CDR1 and CDR2 (germline): LGHNT, FRNRAP. CDR3 amino acids: CASGLEQTEAFF. DNA of the CDR3: TGTGCTAGTGGTTTGGAACAGACTGAAGCTTTCTTT.

The chain combines TRBV29-1 with TRBJ1-4, with TRBD1 as a possible D gene (5 bases). The CDR3 totals 12 residues. Trimming removed 4 bases at V and 4 bases at J, with 7 bases between. Germline loops: CDR1 SQVTM, CDR2 ANQGSEA. CDR3 protein: CSVGDSNEKLFF. DNA for the CDR3: TGCAGCGTTGGAGACAGTAATGAAAAACTGTTTTTT. The complete variable domain, with remaining parts taken from reference TRBV29-1 and TRBJ1-4, reads SAVISQKPSRDICQRGTSLTIQCQVDSQVTMMFWYRQQPGQSLTLIATANQGSEATYESGFVIDKFPISRPNLTFSTLTVSNMSPEDSSIYLCSVGDSNEKLFFGSGTQLSVL.

This clonotype has only one observation. The V and J genes are TRBV7-9 and TRBJ2-3; D unresolved. The CDR3 runs 12 residues. Trimming removed 4 bases at V and 4 bases at J, with 6 bases between. Germline V gene lookup returns CDR1 SEHNR and CDR2 FQNEAQ (reference sequence). CDR3 amino acids: CASSYESDTQYF. Here the CDR3 DNA reads TGTGCCAGCAGCTACGAGTCAGATACGCAGTATTTT. Together with reference TRBV7-9 and TRBJ2-3, the CDR3 gives the full variable domain: DTGVSQNPRHKITKRGQNVTFRCDPISEHNRLYWYRQTLGQGPEFLTYFQNEAQLEKSRLLSDRFSAERPKGSFSTLEIQRTEQGDSAMYLCASSYESDTQYFGPGTRLTVL.

In this sample, this clonotype turned up a few times. The chain carries TRBV5-1 and TRBJ2-7; TRBD2 is a possible D gene (5 bases). V was clipped by 5 bases and J by 2 bases, with 23 bases between them. The CDR3 loop spans 17 amino acids. The germline V gene encodes CDR1 SGHRS and CDR2 YFSETQ. CDR3 loop: CASSDSPPGTRAYEQYF. DNA of the CDR3: TGCGCCAGCAGTGACTCGCCCCCGGGAACGCGAGCCTACGAGCAGTACTTC. Looking up the rest from reference TRBV5-1 and TRBJ2-7 gives the full variable domain: KAGVTQTPRYLIKTRGQQVTLSCSPISGHRSVSWYQQTPGQGLQFLFEYFSETQRNKGNFPGRFSGRQFSNSRSEMNVSTLELGDSALYLCASSDSPPGTRAYEQYFGPGTRLTVT.

This clonotype was seen a few times. The rearrangement joins TRBV9 to TRBJ1-5; D is unresolved. V was cut by 3 bases and J by 5 bases, with 15 bases left in between. Germline CDR1 and CDR2: SGDLS and YYNGEE. The CDR3 sequence is 15 residues long. CDR3 amino acids: CASSAQSGPYQPQHF. In nucleotides, the CDR3 is TGTGCCAGCAGCGCCCAGTCTGGCCCTTATCAGCCCCAGCATTTT.

This clonotype was recorded many times. The rearrangement uses TRBV4-1 and TRBJ1-6; possibly TRBD1 for D (5 bases). CDR3 length: 15 amino acids. Between the trimmed V and J ends, which lost 4 bases and 8 bases, there was a span of 15 bases. Germline V CDR1 and CDR2: MGHRA, YSYEKL. CDR3 coding DNA: TGCGCCAGCAGCCCCCCTGCGAGGGGACATTCACCCCTCCACTTT. It codes for CASSPPARGHSPLHF.

This clonotype was recorded many times. The rearrangement joins TRBV29-1 to TRBJ1-1, with D tentatively TRBD1 (5 bases). V shed 8 bases and J shed 1 base, with 14 bases lying between them. Germline V gene lookup returns CDR1 SQVTM and CDR2 ANQGSEA. This CDR3 spans 13 amino acids. CDR3 nucleotide sequence: TGCAGCCCGACCGACAGAAGGAACACTGAAGCTTTCTTT. Translation gives CSPTDRRNTEAFF.

This clonotype appeared many times. The chain is built from TRBV6-5 and TRBJ2-6; D is undetermined. Trimming pared 3 bases from V and 0 bases from J, leaving 6 bases between. CDR3 size: 15 residues. From germline, CDR1 is MNHEY and CDR2 SVGAGI. The CDR3 DNA is TGTGCCAGCAGTTATGAGCACTCTGGGGCCAACGTCCTGACTTTC. It is translated as CASSYEHSGANVLTF.

This clonotype was counted many times. The chain carries TRBV10-3 and TRBJ1-4; TRBD1 matches 10 bases. This CDR3 comprises 15 residues. The germline gives CDR1 ENHRY, CDR2 SYGVKD. J lost 8 bases, V lost 6 bases, and 9 bases had no gene match. This CDR3 reads CAISESGGQGEKLFF. In nucleotides, the CDR3 is TGTGCCATCAGCGAGAGCGGGGGACAGGGGGAAAAACTGTTTTTT.

The V call is TRBV6-2 or TRBV6-3, the J call TRBJ1-5; tentatively, D is TRBD1 (6 bases). The CDR3 covers 13 residues. With 4 bases removed from V and 6 bases from J, the gap between germline ends came to 10 bases. Per germline, CDR1 MNHEY and CDR2 SVGEGT. The CDR3 DNA reads as TGTGCCAGCAGTTCAGGGGTACGTCAGCCCCAGCATTTT. This codes for CASSSGVRQPQHF.

V is TRBV27 and J is TRBJ2-3; maybe TRBD2 (6 bases). The length of the CDR3 is 15 residues. The ends were cut back, 6 bases at V and 1 base at J, with 14 bases in the middle. CDR1 and CDR2 (germline): MNHEY, SMNVEV (reference sequence). CDR3 sequence: CASSPRGGGTDTQYF. The CDR3 DNA follows: TGTGCCAGCAGCCCGAGAGGAGGGGGCACAGATACGCAGTATTTT.

This chain links TRBV18 with TRBJ2-3; D remains ambiguous. Trimming took off 0 bases at V and 1 base at J, with 14 bases between the two ends. Germline CDR1 is KGHSH and CDR2 is LQKENI. The CDR3 is made up of 17 amino acids. Here the CDR3 DNA reads TGTGCCAGCTCACCACCGGGTGGGTCAGCCGGCACAGATACGCAGTATTTT. It specifies CASSPPGGSAGTDTQYF.

The V and J genes are TRBV9 and TRBJ2-7; no firm D call. Germline V gene lookup returns CDR1 SGDLS and CDR2 YYNGEE. The V end lost 0 bases, the J end lost 1 base, and 5 bases lay between the germline ends. The CDR3 sequence is 13 residues long. For the CDR3, the DNA is TGTGCCAGCAGCGTAGGACTTTCCTACGAGCAGTACTTC. Translated, it gives CASSVGLSYEQYF.

Points on this clonotype: At one end, the junction sequence differs from germline, possibly due to a read error. The chain couples TRBV25-1 to TRBJ2-2; maybe TRBD2 (5 bases). From germline, CDR1 is MGHDK and CDR2 SYGVNS. CDR3 size: 13 residues. CDR3 DNA: TGTGCTAGCAGAGGGTCTGCGGCCGGGGAGCTGTTTTTT. Protein sequence: CASRGSAAGELFF.

This clonotype has at least ten counts. The chain is built from TRBV20-1 and TRBJ1-4; 8 nucleotides match TRBD1. This CDR3 has 17 residues. Trimming removed 5 bases from V and 3 bases from J; junction bases left unmatched: 14. CDR1 DFQATT and CDR2 SNEGSKA come from the germline V gene (reference sequence). CDR3: CSARNLDREGPNEKLFF. The CDR3 nucleotides are TGCAGTGCTCGAAACCTGGACAGGGAAGGTCCTAATGAAAAACTGTTTTTT.

This clonotype showed up many times. This chain uses TRBV7-2 with TRBJ1-2; D is undetermined. V lost 1 base and J lost 6, with 15 bases in between. The CDR3 is made up of 15 amino acids. CDR1 SGHTA and CDR2 FQGNSA come from the germline V gene. This CDR3 is CASSLVETGWDGYTF. The CDR3 DNA is TGTGCCAGCAGCTTAGTGGAGACTGGTTGGGATGGCTACACCTTC.

This chain connects TRBV29-1 to TRBJ2-2, with 11 nucleotides matching TRBD1. The length of the CDR3 is 13 residues. J gave up 6 bases and V 6 bases, and 3 bases lay outside the gene matches. Germline assignment: CDR1 SQVTM and CDR2 ANQGSEA. CDR3 region: CSVPGQGAGELFF. Here the CDR3 DNA reads TGCAGCGTCCCGGGACAGGGGGCCGGGGAGCTGTTTTTT.

The chain couples TRBV18 to TRBJ1-6; D is perhaps TRBD1 (6 bases). Germline-derived CDR1 and CDR2 are KGHSH and LQKENI. Deletions cut 1 base from V and 7 bases from J, with 14 bases between. This CDR3 has 16 residues. CDR3 sequence: CASSPQATGMNSPLHF. CDR3 DNA sequence: TGTGCCAGCTCACCACAAGCTACAGGGATGAATTCACCCCTCCACTTT.

This clonotype was detected only a few times. The V gene is TRBV20-1, the J gene TRBJ1-5; TRBD1 aligns across 7 bases. Germline CDR1 reads DFQATT; CDR2 reads SNEGSKA (reference sequence). V gave up 0 bases and J gave up 6 bases; unmatched junction bases: 5. The CDR3 runs 14 residues. CDR3 residues: CSARDPAGGQPQHF. DNA for the CDR3: TGCAGTGCTAGAGATCCGGCAGGGGGTCAGCCCCAGCATTTT.

The chain uses TRBV4-2 and TRBJ2-7; no reliable D call. CDR3 length: 14 amino acids. V lost 0 bases to trimming and J lost 5 bases, with 11 bases between them. Germline V gene lookup returns CDR1 LGHNA and CDR2 YNFKEQ. The CDR3 sequence: CASSQEALSHEQYF. The CDR3, as DNA: TGTGCCAGCAGCCAAGAAGCGTTGTCCCACGAGCAGTACTTC.